This T cell receptor beta chain derives from a study of shared clonotypes between healthy human individuals. Trimming shortened V by 0 bases and J by 9 bases, and 3 bases separated the two germline ends. The CDR3 sequence is 11 residues long. The germline CDR1 and CDR2 sequences are LNHDA and SQIVND (reference sequence). Sequencing used immunoSEQ multiplex PCR; TCRdb keeps in-frame clones, though not all of them. The data contain approximately 640,000 clones, 90% of them singletons. This clone is a singleton in its sample. The sample comprised memory CD8+ T cells from PBMCs. Subset noted: CD45RO+ cells pooled with CCR7-negative TemRA cells. This sequence joins TRBV19 and TRBJ2-4; D gene ambiguous. The sequence came from a young man in good health. Some clones in this sample may be carry-over from other donors' samples. CDR3: CASSIDGIQYF. CDR3 coding DNA: TGTGCCAGTAGTATAGATGGCATTCAGTACTTC.